This T cell receptor beta chain appears in the sequencing data of a study of T cells after yellow fever vaccination. Points from the study as a whole: CD4 and CD8 compartments shared a small share of clonotypes, likely from convergent recombination.

Using its own MiXCR run on the 5' RACE reads, TCRdb lists one record per CDR3 protein. The sample lists some 350,000 distinct CDR3 sequences, 3% to 4.5% occurring once. With regard to this clonotype: Antigen: not known.

This CDR3 is 12 amino acids long. The germline V gene encodes CDR1 SGHAT and CDR2 FQNNGV. The V and J ends lost 5 bases and 3 bases respectively, with 8 bases between them. The chain is built from TRBV11-2 and TRBJ2-7; D may be TRBD2 (5 bases). Sequencing was performed on PBMCs, taken 5 days after the yellow fever booster vaccination. The source is a man between 18 and 29 years old who received the YFV17D yellow fever vaccine. The CDR3 sequence: CASSPGIYEQYF. The CDR3 coding sequence is TGTGCCAGCAGCCCGGGGATCTACGAGCAGTACTTC.